Each of the 16 T cell receptor beta chains below was sequenced from the same sample in a study of blood T cell repertoires in COVID-19. Produced via immunoSEQ multiplex PCR; TCRdb's table is partial and in-frame only. The sample contains about 240,000 clones, around 85% of which appear only once. Sequencing used peripheral blood. The receptors originated from an elderly woman with acute or convalescent COVID-19.

The chain employs TRBV7-9 and TRBJ2-1; 8 nucleotides align to TRBD1. The CDR3 has 15 amino acids. The V segment lost 6 bases and the J segment 2 bases; nucleotides outside the gene matches: 6. Germline V CDR1 and CDR2: SEHNR, FQNEAQ (reference sequence). The CDR3: CASRPTGGAYNEQFF. DNA of the CDR3: TGTGCCAGCAGGCCCACAGGGGGAGCCTACAATGAGCAGTTCTTC. Complete variable domain (other parts from reference TRBV7-9 and TRBJ2-1): DTGVSQNPRHKITKRGQNVTFRCDPISEHNRLYWYRQTLGQGPEFLTYFQNEAQLEKSRLLSDRFSAERPKGSFSTLEIQRTEQGDSAMYLCASRPTGGAYNEQFFGPGTRLTVL.

This sequence joins TRBV7-2 and TRBJ2-3; perhaps TRBD2 as D (7 bases). CDR3 length equals 17 residues. V lost 5 bases to trimming and J lost 5 bases, with 23 bases between them. CDR1 and CDR2 from the germline V gene are SGHTA and FQGNSA. The chain's CDR3 is CASSLALGGGQEDTQYF. In DNA form, the CDR3 reads TGTGCCAGCAGCCTGGCACTGGGGGGGGGCCAAGAAGATACGCAGTATTTT.

CDR3: CASRRDGPGNTIYF. The CDR3 DNA reads as TGCGCCAGCAGGCGGGACGGCCCTGGAAACACCATATATTTT. This chain links TRBV5-1 with TRBJ1-3; TRBD1 might be the D (5 bases). CDR3 size: 14 residues. V was clipped by 5 bases and J by 2 bases, with 11 bases between them. Per the germline V gene, CDR1 is SGHRS and CDR2 is YFSETQ. Based on the CDR3 plus reference TRBV5-1 and TRBJ1-3, the full variable domain is KAGVTQTPRYLIKTRGQQVTLSCSPISGHRSVSWYQQTPGQGLQFLFEYFSETQRNKGNFPGRFSGRQFSNSRSEMNVSTLELGDSALYLCASRRDGPGNTIYFGEGSWLTVV.

In this sample, this clone turned up once. The chain recombines TRBV19 with TRBJ1-2; D might be TRBD1 (5 bases). The CDR3 contains 14 residues. With 6 bases removed from V and 3 bases from J, the gap between germline ends came to 14 bases. The germline CDR1 and CDR2 sequences are LNHDA and SQIVND (reference sequence). The DNA for the CDR3 is TGTGCCAGTAGCCAAGGGACTTCCTACTATGGCTACACCTTC. Protein product: CASSQGTSYYGYTF.

V gene TRBV10-1 combines with J gene TRBJ1-1; 7 positions agree with TRBD1. This CDR3 has 17 residues. CDR1 WNHNN and CDR2 SYGVQD come from the germline V gene (reference sequence). J was trimmed by 6 bases and V by 4 bases; bases with no gene match: 17. The CDR3 DNA reads as TGCGCCAGCAGTGGGGAGAGCACGACAGGGATTAACGCTGAAGCTTTCTTT. It specifies CASSGESTTGINAEAFF.

The chain couples TRBV5-1 to TRBJ1-4, with D tentatively TRBD1 (5 bases). Germline V gene sequence: CDR1 SGHRS, CDR2 YFSETQ. V was shortened by 4 bases and J by 0 bases, with 10 bases between the two germline ends. This CDR3 has 15 amino acids. The CDR3 spells CASSPGHPTNEKLFF. As DNA, the CDR3 is TGCGCCAGCAGCCCTGGACATCCAACTAATGAAAAACTGTTTTTT.

This clone was recorded only once. This sequence joins TRBV5-8 and TRBJ2-2; 9 positions agree with TRBD2. The CDR3 has 16 residues. CDR1 and CDR2 from the germline V gene are SGHTS and YDEGEE. Trimming removed 4 bases from V and 5 bases from J; junction bases left unmatched: 9. CDR3 DNA: TGTGCCAGCAGCACCCCGCTAGCGGGGAAGACCGGGGAGCTGTTTTTT. Its protein product is CASSTPLAGKTGELFF.

The chain uses TRBV7-2 and TRBJ1-5; 7 bases agree with TRBD1. The CDR3 totals 17 residues. Germline values: CDR1 SGHTA, CDR2 FQGNSA. V lost 4 bases and J lost 6; bases outside the gene matches: 15. CDR3 loop: CASSSRAREGAFQPQHF. In nucleotides, the CDR3 is TGTGCCAGCAGCTCTCGGGCGCGAGAGGGGGCCTTTCAGCCCCAGCATTTT.

The chain links TRBV11-1 to TRBJ2-1; weak D call: TRBD1 (5 bases). This CDR3 comprises 15 residues. Germline V CDR1 and CDR2: SGHAT, FQDESV (reference sequence). Trimming stripped 4 bases from V and 4 bases from J, with 14 bases between. In DNA form, the CDR3 reads TGTGCCAGCAGCTCCAGGGTGGGGTATTACAATGAGCAGTTCTTC. Translating it yields CASSSRVGYYNEQFF. The full variable domain, rest sourced from reference TRBV11-1 and TRBJ2-1, is EAEVAQSPRYKITEKSQAVAFWCDPISGHATLYWYRQILGQGPELLVQFQDESVVDDSQLPKDRFSAERLKGVDSTLKIQPAELGDSAMYLCASSSRVGYYNEQFFGPGTRLTVL.

The rearrangement uses TRBV5-5 and TRBJ2-7; D remains unclear. The germline V gene has CDR1 SGHKS and CDR2 YYEKEE (reference sequence). V was clipped by 0 bases and J by 1 base, with 11 bases between them. The CDR3 consists of 15 residues. The CDR3 region has the DNA TGTGCCAGCAGCTTGGCCGAGCCCGGGTCCTACGAGCAGTACTTC. It yields the protein CASSLAEPGSYEQYF.

The V call is TRBV19, the J call TRBJ1-1; D possibly corresponds to TRBD1 (6 bases). CDR3 length: 16 residues. Trimming took off 10 bases at V and 6 bases at J, with 27 bases between the two ends. Per germline, CDR1 LNHDA and CDR2 SQIVND (reference sequence). The CDR3 sequence is CAISNTGKRWTPEAFF. The CDR3 DNA reads TGTGCCATCAGCAACACAGGGAAAAGATGGACCCCTGAAGCTTTCTTT.

V gene TRBV2 combines with J gene TRBJ1-4, with TRBD1 identical over 9 bases. Germline V CDR1 and CDR2: SNHLY, FYNNEI. V lost 4 bases to trimming and J lost 2 bases; unmatched junction nucleotides: 5. The CDR3 has 16 amino acids. In DNA, the CDR3 is TGTGCCAGCAGTGGGATCACAGGGGGCACTAATGAAAAACTGTTTTTT. This gives the protein CASSGITGGTNEKLFF.

The V call is TRBV7-2, the J call TRBJ2-1, with D possibly matching TRBD2 (7 bases). The V and J ends lost 5 bases and 2 bases respectively, with 19 bases between them. CDR1 is SGHTA and CDR2 is FQGNSA in the germline V gene. The CDR3 is 17 residues long. CDR3 bases: TGTGCCAGCAGCCAAGGTGGAAAGGGGGGGGCCTACAATGAGCAGTTCTTC. Protein product: CASSQGGKGGAYNEQFF.

The chain has TRBV5-1 and TRBJ2-7, with a possible D match to TRBD1 (6 bases). The CDR3 spans 15 residues. Trimming pared 0 bases from V and 6 bases from J, leaving 16 bases between. CDR1 SGHRS and CDR2 YFSETQ come from the germline V gene. This CDR3 reads CASSLESGDEGEQYF. In DNA, the CDR3 is TGCGCCAGCAGCTTGGAATCAGGGGACGAAGGCGAGCAGTACTTC. Variable domain in full (rest from reference TRBV5-1 and TRBJ2-7): KAGVTQTPRYLIKTRGQQVTLSCSPISGHRSVSWYQQTPGQGLQFLFEYFSETQRNKGNFPGRFSGRQFSNSRSEMNVSTLELGDSALYLCASSLESGDEGEQYFGPGTRLTVT.

CDR3 sequence reads: CSSGPLSSMNTEAFF. As DNA, the CDR3 is TGCAGCTCGGGCCCTCTATCATCAATGAACACTGAAGCTTTCTTT. The gene calls are TRBV29-1 and TRBJ1-1; D is uncertain. Deletions cut 8 bases from V and 0 bases from J, with 19 bases between. The CDR3 length is 15 residues. Looked up from germline, CDR1 is SQVTM and CDR2 is ANQGSEA.

This chain connects TRBV7-3 to TRBJ1-1, with 8 bases aligning to TRBD1. CDR3 length: 13 amino acids. V lost 5 bases and J lost 4; bases outside the gene matches: 3. Germline CDR1 SGHTA, CDR2 FQGTGA. In nucleotides, the CDR3 is TGTGCCAGCAGCCCCGGACAGGGCACTGAAGCTTTCTTT. This gives the protein CASSPGQGTEAFF. Full variable domain (rest looked up from reference TRBV7-3 and TRBJ1-1): GAGVSQTPSNKVTEKGKYVELRCDPISGHTALYWYRQSLGQGPEFLIYFQGTGAADDSGLPNDRFFAVRPEGSVSTLKIQRTERGDSAVYLCASSPGQGTEAFFGQGTRLTVV.